This T cell receptor beta chain was captured in a study of blood T cells in healthy people across ages. Overall study findings and caveats: CMV status of donors was not determined, possibly confounding expanded clonotype changes.

CDR3 length: 13 residues. The trim removed 6 bases at V and 4 bases at J, leaving 7 bases unmatched. In germline, CDR1 is DFQATT, CDR2 SNEGSKA (reference sequence). Healthy individuals of Caucasian origin from Russia, aged 6 to 90, served as donors. A J-beta primer mix and a sample-barcoded 5' primer were used in a second PCR of roughly 7 to 12 cycles. TCRdb re-called the 5' RACE reads with MiXCR, one entry per CDR3 protein. The repertoire holds approximately 1,700,000 distinct CDR3 sequences, with about two fifths as singletons. A remark on this clonotype: The antigen remains undetermined.

The sequence was obtained from a human donor in good health. The sequenced sample was blood. This rearrangement joins TRBV20-1 to TRBJ1-2; 8 bases match TRBD1. The CDR3 reads CSAGTGFLYGYTF. The DNA of the CDR3 is TGCAGTGCGGGGACAGGTTTTCTCTATGGCTACACCTTC.